This T cell receptor beta chain comes out of a study of sequential checkpoint blockade in melanoma. Sequenced by immunoSEQ multiplex PCR; TCRdb stores in-frame clones only, minus some. The repertoire holds fewer than 9,500 clones, with 20% to 25% as singletons. This clone was observed a handful of times. Treatment given: randomized to nivolumab then ipilimumab (arm A) or the reverse (arm B). The CDR3 sequence is 13 residues long. The V and J ends lost 7 bases and 3 bases respectively, with 10 bases between them. Germline-derived CDR1 and CDR2 are MNHGY and SAAAGT. This TCR was sampled from a human donor with melanoma. Sample: tumor tissue (inferred from file names), taken from a patient given nivolumab and ipilimumab in sequence. This chain joins TRBV6-8 and TRBJ2-1; D remains ambiguous. CDR3 sequence reads: CASTRWGYNEQFF. Here the CDR3 DNA reads TGTGCCAGCACTAGGTGGGGCTACAATGAGCAGTTCTTC.